This T cell receptor (beta chain) was documented in a study of blood T cells in healthy people across ages. The second PCR ran roughly 7 to 11 cycles with a sample-barcoded 5' primer and J-beta primers. MiXCR, run by TCRdb on the 5' RACE reads, gives a single entry per CDR3 protein. The sample includes 780,000 or so distinct CDR3 sequences, just over 55% seen only once; the top ten take 20% to 30%. In terms of origin and age, donors were healthy Caucasian individuals from Russia aged about 6 to 90. The ends were cut back, 5 bases at V and 0 bases at J, with 11 bases in the middle. Germline V gene data show CDR1 as MDHEN and CDR2 as SYDVKM. The CDR3 sequence is 15 residues long. Turning to this clonotype: Its antigen is unidentified.

Study-level results: Estimated diversity across one million T cells was deemed an underestimate.

This receptor was identified in a man between 40 and 49 years old in good health. Specimen: blood. The chain combines TRBV28 with TRBJ1-3; D remains ambiguous. DNA of the CDR3: TGTGCCAGCAGTCCCCCTTGGGACTCTGGAAACACCATATATTTT. Translation gives CASSPPWDSGNTIYF.